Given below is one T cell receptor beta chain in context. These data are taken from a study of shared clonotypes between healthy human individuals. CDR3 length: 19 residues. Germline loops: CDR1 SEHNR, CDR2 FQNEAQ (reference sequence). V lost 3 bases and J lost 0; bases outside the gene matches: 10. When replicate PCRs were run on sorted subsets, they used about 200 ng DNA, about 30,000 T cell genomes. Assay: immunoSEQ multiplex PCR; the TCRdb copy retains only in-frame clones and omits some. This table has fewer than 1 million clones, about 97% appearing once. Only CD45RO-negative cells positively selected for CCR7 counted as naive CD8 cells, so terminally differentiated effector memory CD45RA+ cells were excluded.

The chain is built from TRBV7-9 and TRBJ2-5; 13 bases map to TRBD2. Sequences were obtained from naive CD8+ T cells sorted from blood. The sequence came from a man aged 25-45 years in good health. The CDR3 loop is CASSFPGTSGTRHQETQYF. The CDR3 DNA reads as TGTGCCAGCAGCTTTCCCGGGACTAGCGGGACTAGGCACCAAGAGACCCAGTACTTC.